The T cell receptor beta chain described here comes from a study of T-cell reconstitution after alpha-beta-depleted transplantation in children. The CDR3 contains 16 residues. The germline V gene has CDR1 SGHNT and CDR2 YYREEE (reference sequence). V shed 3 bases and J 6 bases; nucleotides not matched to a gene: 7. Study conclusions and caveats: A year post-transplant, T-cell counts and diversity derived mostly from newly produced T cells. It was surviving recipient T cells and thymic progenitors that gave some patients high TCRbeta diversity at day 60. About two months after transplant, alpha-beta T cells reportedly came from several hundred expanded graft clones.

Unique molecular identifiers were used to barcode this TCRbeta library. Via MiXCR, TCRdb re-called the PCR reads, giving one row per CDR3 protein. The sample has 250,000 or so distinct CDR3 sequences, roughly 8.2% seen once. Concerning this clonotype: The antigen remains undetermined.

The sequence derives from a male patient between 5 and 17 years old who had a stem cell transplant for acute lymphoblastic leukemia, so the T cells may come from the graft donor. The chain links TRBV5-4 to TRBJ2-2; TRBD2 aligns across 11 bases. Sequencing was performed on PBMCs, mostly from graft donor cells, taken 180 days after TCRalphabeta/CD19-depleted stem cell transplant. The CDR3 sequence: CASSYRLAGSPGELFF. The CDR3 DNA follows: TGTGCCAGCAGCTACCGACTAGCGGGGTCGCCCGGGGAGCTGTTTTTT.